This entry describes one T cell receptor beta chain. The antigen is not known. The sample belongs to a study of CXCR3-negative and CXCR3-positive naive CD8 T cells. General study results and limits: Diversity was high in both naive subsets and much lower in memory cells. Researchers reported similar TRBV-TRBJ usage in naive CXCR3-negative and CXCR3-positive cells, though memory differed. Compared with CXCR3-negative naive cells, CXCR3-positive naive cells showed more hydrophobic TRB CDR3s. Similar levels of surface CD5 were seen between naive subsets; TCR strength was inferred from TRB CDR3 properties.

Preparation of TRB cDNA libraries relied on 5' RACE carrying UMI labels. Following a re-call of the 5' RACE reads, TCRdb has one entry per CDR3 protein and lacks DNA. Its clone listing holds 5,000 to 7,000 distinct CDR3 sequences. Cells classed as naive CD8+ T cells were CD45RO-CCR7+CD27+CD95-. The CDR3 totals 15 residues. Germline CDR1 reads SGDLS; CDR2 reads YYNGEE. This sequence joins TRBV9 and TRBJ1-5; TCRdb's D call of TRBD1 is untestable without DNA. The sequenced material came from naive CXCR3+ CD8+ T cells from blood. The sample's subset: CD45RO-CCR7+CD27+CD95- naive CD8+ T cells expressing CXCR3 (TNR3+). The TCR sequence derives from a human donor in good health. Some clones in this sample may be carry-over from other donors' samples. The CDR3: CASSVGQGINQPQHF.